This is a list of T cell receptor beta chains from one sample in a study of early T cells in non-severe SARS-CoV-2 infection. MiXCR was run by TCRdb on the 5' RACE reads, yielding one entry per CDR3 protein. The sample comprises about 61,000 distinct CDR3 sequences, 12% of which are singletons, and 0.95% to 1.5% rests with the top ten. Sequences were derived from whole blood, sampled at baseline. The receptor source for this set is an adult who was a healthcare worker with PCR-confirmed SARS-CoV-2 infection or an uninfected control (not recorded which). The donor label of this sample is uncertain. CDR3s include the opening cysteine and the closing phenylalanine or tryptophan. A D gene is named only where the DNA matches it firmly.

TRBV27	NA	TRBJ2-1	CASSLSYGIVENEQFF
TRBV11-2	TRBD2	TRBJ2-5	CASSQLAGGQETQYF
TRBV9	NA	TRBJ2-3	CASSQGPGITDTQYF
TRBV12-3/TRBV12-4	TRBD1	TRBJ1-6	CASSPKRTGNIPLHF
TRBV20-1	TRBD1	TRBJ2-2	CSARNRGTSGELFF
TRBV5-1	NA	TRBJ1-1	CASRMDPSNTEAFF
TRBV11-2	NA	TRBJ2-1	CASSLGGSYNEQFF
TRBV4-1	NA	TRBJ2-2	CASSQDRQVNTGELFF
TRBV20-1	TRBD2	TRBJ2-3	CSARPLAGYTDTQYF
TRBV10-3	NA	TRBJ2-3	CAIAAPQTDTQYF
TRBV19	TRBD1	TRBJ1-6	CASRWTGGASYNSPLHF
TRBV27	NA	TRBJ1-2	CASSFSDGNYGYTF
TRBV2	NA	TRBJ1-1	CASRAGNTEAFF
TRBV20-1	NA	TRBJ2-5	CSARGSLVETQYF
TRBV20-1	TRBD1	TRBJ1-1	CSASQGVGNTEAFF
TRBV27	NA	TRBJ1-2	CAEFPRAAINYGYTF
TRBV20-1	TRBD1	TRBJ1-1	CSAGDRGYGTEAFF
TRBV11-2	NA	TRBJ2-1	CASSLEGYNEQFF
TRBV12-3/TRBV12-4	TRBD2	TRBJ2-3	CASSFIAGASDTQYF
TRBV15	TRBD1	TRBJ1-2	CATTPGGADSNYGYTF
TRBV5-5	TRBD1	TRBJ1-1	CASSLGQGARTEAFF
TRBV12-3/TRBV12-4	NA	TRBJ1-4	CASSLSSQGIEKLFF
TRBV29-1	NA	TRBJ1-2	CSVESPYRVDYGYTF
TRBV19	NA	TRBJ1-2	CASSILTGYYGYTF
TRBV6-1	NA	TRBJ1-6	CASSPRGEGSNSPLHF
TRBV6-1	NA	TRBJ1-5	CASSESLGQGYQPQHF
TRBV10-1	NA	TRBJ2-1	CASSKYRDTYNEQFF
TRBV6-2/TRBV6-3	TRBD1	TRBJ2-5	CASSRGQGNVKTQYF
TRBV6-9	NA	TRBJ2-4	CASSYSRLKNIQYF
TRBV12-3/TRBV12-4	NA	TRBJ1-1	CASGVGVFTEAFF
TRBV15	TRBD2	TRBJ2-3	CATSRGSGDVDTQYF